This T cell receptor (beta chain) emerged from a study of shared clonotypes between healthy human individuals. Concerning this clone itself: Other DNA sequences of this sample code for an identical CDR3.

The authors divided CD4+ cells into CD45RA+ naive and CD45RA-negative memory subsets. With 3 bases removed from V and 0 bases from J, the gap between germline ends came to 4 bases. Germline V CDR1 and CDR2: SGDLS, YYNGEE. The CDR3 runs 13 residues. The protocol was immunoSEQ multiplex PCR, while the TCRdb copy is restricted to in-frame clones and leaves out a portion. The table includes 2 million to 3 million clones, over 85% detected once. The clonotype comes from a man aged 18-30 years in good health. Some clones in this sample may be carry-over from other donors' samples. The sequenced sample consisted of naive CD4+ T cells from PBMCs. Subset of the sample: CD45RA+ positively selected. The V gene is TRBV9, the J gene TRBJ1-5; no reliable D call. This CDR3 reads CASSAGSNQPQHF. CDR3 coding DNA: TGTGCCAGCAGCGCCGGTAGCAATCAGCCCCAGCATTTT.